This TCR beta chain was retrieved from a study of blood T cell repertoires in COVID-19. Across the whole study: Donors in the United States, Italy and Spain gave samples during acute or convalescent COVID-19. PBMCs, B-cell-depleted T cells, or T cells provided the cDNA or gDNA that made up the material.

The CDR3 runs to 14 residues. Germline V gives CDR1 SGDLS, CDR2 YYNGEE. Trimming took off 4 bases at V and 3 bases at J, with 14 bases between the two ends. The authors' processing: Amplification of reference gene primers was used by the study to estimate nucleated cell counts. Profiling relied on immunoSEQ multiplex PCR, and the TCRdb table lists in-frame clones only, not all of them. The V and J calls and clone size were taken over from that table, and D and trimming were inferred from the DNA. The sample records 210,000 or so clones, about four fifths being singletons. The sequenced material came from peripheral blood. This TCR was recovered from an elderly woman with acute or convalescent COVID-19. The chain uses TRBV9 and TRBJ2-7; the D gene is possibly TRBD1 (5 bases). The CDR3 region is CASSPVRDIYEQYF. In DNA form, the CDR3 reads TGTGCCAGCAGCCCGGTCAGGGATATCTACGAGCAGTACTTC.